This T cell receptor (beta chain) comes out of a study of blood T cell repertoires in COVID-19. Study as a whole: Nucleic acid was either cDNA or gDNA, and it came from T cells, B-cell-depleted T cells, or PBMCs.

In the authors' workflow: Reference gene primers were amplified, and this amplification served to estimate nucleated cell counts. Data came from immunoSEQ multiplex PCR; TCRdb stores just in-frame clones and leaves some out. V and J calls plus clone size are reproduced from that table; the DNA served to infer D and trimming. The table has 95,000 to 100,000 clones, 70% to 80% seen once. CDR1 is SGHRS and CDR2 is YFSETQ in the germline V gene. This CDR3 is built from 15 residues. A note on this clone: Its ends do not fully match the called genes, so a read error is possible.

The sequenced sample was peripheral blood. This receptor was obtained from a woman of 80 years or more with active or convalescent COVID-19. The V and J genes are TRBV5-1 and TRBJ2-2; TRBD1 matches at 9 bases. The CDR3 sequence: CASSSRDRVTGELFF. The CDR3 coding sequence is TGTGCCAGCAGCTCCCGGGACAGGGTCACCGGGGAGCTGTTTTTT.